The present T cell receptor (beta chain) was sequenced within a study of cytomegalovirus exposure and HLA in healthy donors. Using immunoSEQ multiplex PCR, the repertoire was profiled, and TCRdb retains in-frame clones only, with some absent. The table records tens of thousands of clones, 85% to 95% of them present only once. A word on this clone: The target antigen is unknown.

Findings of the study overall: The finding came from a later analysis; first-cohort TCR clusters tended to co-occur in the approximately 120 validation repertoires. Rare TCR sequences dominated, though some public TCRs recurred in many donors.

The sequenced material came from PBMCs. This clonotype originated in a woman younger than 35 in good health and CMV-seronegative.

In DNA form, the CDR3 reads TGCAGCGTGACAGACACCGGGGAGCTGTTTTTT. Translated: CSVTDTGELFF. V is TRBV29-1 and J is TRBJ2-2, with D tentatively TRBD1 (5 bases). The germline CDR1 and CDR2 sequences are SQVTM and ANQGSEA. The length of the CDR3 is 11 residues. Trimming removed 6 bases at V and 3 bases at J, with 5 bases between.